The T cell receptor (beta chain) described here comes from a study of T cells in Graves' hyperthyroidism and ophthalmopathy (dated by TCRdb to between 2017 and 2020). For the wider study: Peripheral blood samples were taken at initial diagnosis, before any treatment was given. In more than 5 Graves' hyperthyroidism patients, the study also compared T-cell repertoires from thyroid tissue with T-cell repertoires from blood. An independent validation cohort of around 19 hyperthyroidism patients and about 15 patients who later progressed to ophthalmopathy tested prospective prediction of ophthalmopathy. TCR Vbeta CDR3 sequencing of around 130 peripheral blood samples (under 45 ophthalmopathy, 75 to 80 hyperthyroidism and around 17 progressor patients) is reported in the paper. To identify TCR V-J signatures that set the groups apart, the researchers used a discovery cohort of about a hundred patients, made up of fewer than 50 with Graves' ophthalmopathy and around 58 with stable Graves' hyperthyroidism. For training and testing, the 100 or so patients in the discovery cohort were randomly divided in a 7:3 ratio. Once sampling was done, hyperthyroidism patients were given methimazole at a starting dose of 30 mg daily, whereas ophthalmopathy patients were given high-dose intravenous methylprednisolone. Study-wide findings and limitations: Most expanded thyroid clonotypes (frequency above 0.001) were also detected in blood, a finding suggesting that blood repertoires may reflect thyroid immune responses. In validation, the model predicted progression to ophthalmopathy with about 71% sensitivity and less than 80% specificity, a median of about six months before onset. A 13 V-J signature model separated ophthalmopathy from stable hyperthyroidism, with about 90% sensitivity and 81% to 83% specificity in cross-validation and 80%/75% in testing. Sample size was not statistically predetermined, and investigators were not blinded to group allocation.

The TCR beta CDR3 regions were amplified from RNA transcripts. For the first round of RT-PCR on the TCR CDR3, the HTBI primer set was used together with the Qiagen OneStep RT-PCR kit. Libraries were constructed in a second round of multiplex PCR, after which size selection and purification were carried out. The libraries were sequenced on an Illumina HiSeq2000 using paired-end 100 bp reads. The source study handled its data this way. SOAPnuke was used to process the raw data, removing reads that contained adapters or uncalled bases, had a mean Phred below 15, or lacked an exact match to the constant primer or identifier. High-quality paired reads were merged with COPE v1.2.5, and unique nucleotide sequences were defined as clonotypes. Clonotypes were aligned to IMGT TRBV, TRBD and TRBJ reference segments using MiTCR v1.1. Analysis was restricted to V-J combinations with a frequency above 0.0001, which covered 99.2% of repertoires. The TCS score was defined as the ratio of F50 (clonal expansion) to E x V (chaos), calculated using BLOSUM62-based TCRdist between CDR3 peptides within each V-J. Welch's t-statistics and random forest reduced some 510 V-J features to under 15, which were used in a naive Bayes classifier (R e1071). TCRdb reran the public reads through fastp at Q25 and MiXCR, keeping productive beta chains. CDR3 protein sequences are deduplicated, and each keeps its most common genes and DNA. TCRdb's processing, not the authors', yielded these V and J calls. The sample profile shows about 290,000 distinct CDR3 sequences; approximately 15% of them were found once. The ten largest make up roughly 50% of the sample.

Details on this clonotype: No cognate antigen has been identified for it. Nothing much larger sits one base from this clone, and base qualities are not available.

Based on the germline V gene, the CDR1 and CDR2 sequences are SGDLS and YYNGEE. The CDR3 contains 15 residues, cysteine and phenylalanine counted. The entry retains the CDR3 DNA only, 45 bases that are in frame from base 1. At the junction V is shortened by 4 bases and J by 6 bases; bases outside the gene matches: 9. Moderately to severely active disease, a Clinical Activity Score of at least 3, a NOSPECS grade of at least 4, and a duration under 3 months were present in ophthalmopathy patients. Exclusion was applied to patients with uncontrolled infections, other autoimmune diseases, pregnancy or lactation. Diagnoses relied on clinical symptoms, serum thyroxine and TRAb, thyroid ultrasound and orbital computed tomography. PBMCs were isolated from about 9 ml of fresh peripheral blood by Ficoll-Paque density gradient centrifugation. Trizol reagent was used to extract total RNA, and RNA quality was then checked on an Agilent 2100 Bioanalyzer.

The sequence joins TRBV9 to TRBJ2-3, and 9 bases in between align with TRBD2. The source of this sequence is a woman aged 55-69 years with Graves' ophthalmopathy. Sequenced input: blood. The DNA reads as follows: TGTGCCAGCAGCCCGCCCTTCGGACTAGCGGATACGCAGTATTTT. Its protein is CASSPPFGLADTQYF.